This TCR beta chain was found in a study of blood T cell repertoires in COVID-19. The overall study: Material from acute and convalescent COVID-19 was sourced from the United States, Italy and Spain. From T cells, B-cell-depleted T cells, or PBMCs came the material, which was cDNA or gDNA.

This clone appeared once. Method: immunoSEQ multiplex PCR; TCRdb's copy keeps in-frame clones and lacks some. The table includes some 150,000 clones, approximately 90% detected once. In assigning cohorts, the study relied on participant-reported clinical history. Germline values: CDR1 SGDLS, CDR2 YYNGEE. V gave up 3 bases and J gave up 4 bases, with 10 bases separating them. The CDR3 runs to 13 residues. The rearrangement links TRBV9 to TRBJ1-2; no reliable D call. Sequencing was carried out using PBMCs or T cells enriched from blood (not recorded which). The sequence was collected from a woman aged 18-35 years who had recovered from COVID-19. The CDR3 here is CASSDSPPYGYTF. In nucleotides, the CDR3 is TGTGCCAGCAGCGACAGTCCCCCCTATGGCTACACCTTC. The whole variable domain, remainder taken from reference TRBV9 and TRBJ1-2, is DSGVTQTPKHLITATGQRVTLRCSPRSGDLSVYWYQQSLDQGLQFLIQYYNGEERAKGNILERFSAQQFPDLHSELNLSSLELGDSALYFCASSDSPPYGYTFGSGTRLTVV.